This T cell receptor (beta chain) stems from a study of CD8+ T cells in alopecia areata. Reverse transcription of extracted RNA yielded cDNA, which provided the sequencing template. The method was immunoSEQ multiplex PCR; TCRdb's version includes in-frame clones alone and lacks a portion of them. The sample lists more than 95,000 clones, less than 50% occurring once. CDR1 GTSNPN and CDR2 SVGIG come from the germline V gene (reference sequence). This CDR3 contains 18 residues. The germline V and J ends were trimmed by 4 bases and 0 bases, with 22 bases remaining between them. This sequence was found in a human donor with alopecia areata. Source material: CD4+ T cells sorted from blood. The rearrangement uses TRBV30 and TRBJ2-1, with D possibly matching TRBD2 (6 bases). The CDR3 DNA follows: TGTGCCTGGATGAAGAGTCGGCTAGCGCTTAGCTCCTACAATGAGCAGTTCTTC. Its protein product is CAWMKSRLALSSYNEQFF.